The T cell receptor beta chain described here comes from a study of vaccination effects on CD4 cells after COVID-19. Study observations and caveats: From healthy vaccinees, only 1 of 255 vaccine-induced clones also reacted to common cold coronaviruses.

This clone came up a few times. The antigen remains undetermined. Within the ViraFEST assay, antigen-specific CD4+ T cells underwent expansion with viral peptide pools prior to sequencing. At the end of approximately 10 days of culture, CD4+ T cells were isolated. Two-dose BNT162b2 or mRNA-1273 vaccination was given to participants. Vaccinated participants had no history of SARS-CoV-2 infection and tested negative for nucleocapsid antibodies. This table comes from immunoSEQ multiplex PCR, and its TCRdb copy is limited to in-frame clones, with some not included. The table lists 20,000 to 25,000 clones, roughly 79% of them singletons, with about 5.8% in the top ten. CDR1 SEHNR and CDR2 FQNEAQ come from the germline V gene (reference sequence). Deletions cut 2 bases from V and 8 bases from J, with 15 bases between. This CDR3 comprises 14 residues.

This chain links TRBV7-9 with TRBJ1-2; D is unclear. The specimen was CD4+ T cells from PBMCs cultured with SARS-CoV-2 spike peptides, collected after COVID-19 vaccination. This TCR came from a human donor who received a COVID-19 vaccine. Some clones in this sample may be carry-over from other donors' samples. CDR3 DNA sequence: TGTGCCAGCAGCTTATTCGAGCCCCGTCGGGGCTACACCTTC. Residues: CASSLFEPRRGYTF.